This is a list of T cell receptor beta chains from one sample in a study of glioma-infiltrating T cells. TCRdb analysed the multiplex PCR reads with MiXCR anew, one entry per CDR3 protein. The sample contains 44,000 or so distinct CDR3 sequences, about 20% of which appear only once. The material sequenced was glioma tissue, nonneoplastic brain tissue, or PBMCs (not recorded which). These TCRs come from a human donor with low-grade glioma or glioblastoma, undergoing nonglioma brain surgery, or in good health (not recorded which). CDR3s include the opening cysteine and the closing phenylalanine or tryptophan. Fields, in order: V gene, J gene, clone size, D gene, CDR3 DNA, CDR3 protein. D genes are given only for firm matches. Rows give clone size only sometimes, using once, few, many, or a class for an expanded clone.

v_gene: TRBV27
j_gene: TRBJ1-5
abundance: NA
d_gene: NA
CDR3nt: TGTGCCAGCAGTTCGTCGGCGGTTTTTGGCAATCAGCCCCATCATTTT
CDR3aa: CASSSSAVFGNQPHHF

v_gene: TRBV27
j_gene: TRBJ1-5
abundance: NA
d_gene: NA
CDR3nt: TGTGCCAGCAGACCGGGGTGGGGCTTGAGCAATCAGCCCCATCATTTT
CDR3aa: CASRPGWGLSNQPHHF

v_gene: TRBV4-1
j_gene: TRBJ1-2
abundance: many
d_gene: NA
CDR3nt: TGCGCCAGCAGCCAAACTGGAGGCCAGGACCCATATGGCTACACCTTC
CDR3aa: CASSQTGGQDPYGYTF

v_gene: TRBV28
j_gene: TRBJ1-1
abundance: many
d_gene: TRBD1
CDR3nt: TGTGCCAGCAGCCGAAGACAGGGCGGTCCCGTGAACACTGAAGCTTTCTTT
CDR3aa: CASSRRQGGPVNTEAFF

v_gene: TRBV6-6
j_gene: TRBJ1-1
abundance: NA
d_gene: TRBD1
CDR3nt: TGTGCCAGCAGTTACCGAGACAGGGGCGTCAACATGAACACTGAAGCCTTCTTT
CDR3aa: CASSYRDRGVNMNTEAFF

v_gene: TRBV4-2
j_gene: TRBJ2-3
abundance: many
d_gene: NA
CDR3nt: TGTGCCAGCAGCCCCGCCAGCACAGATACGCAGTATTTT
CDR3aa: CASSPASTDTQYF

v_gene: TRBV6-5
j_gene: TRBJ1-1
abundance: once
d_gene: TRBD1
CDR3nt: TGTGCCAGCAGCACGGACAGGGGAACTAAAGCTTTCTTT
CDR3aa: CASSTDRGTKAFF

v_gene: TRBV2
j_gene: TRBJ1-5
abundance: many
d_gene: NA
CDR3nt: TGTGCCAGCAGCTCCGGGGGGGTGAGCAATCAGCCCCAGCATTTT
CDR3aa: CASSSGGVSNQPQHF

v_gene: TRBV28
j_gene: TRBJ2-1
abundance: NA
d_gene: TRBD1
CDR3nt: TGTGCCAGCAGCCTCACAGGGGGTTATGATGAGCAGTTCTTC
CDR3aa: CASSLTGGYDEQFF

v_gene: TRBV2
j_gene: TRBJ2-7
abundance: once
d_gene: NA
CDR3nt: TGTGCCAGCAGTGAAGGGACTCCAAGCTCCTACGAGCAGTACTTC
CDR3aa: CASSEGTPSSYEQYF

v_gene: TRBV20-1
j_gene: TRBJ2-7
abundance: many
d_gene: TRBD2
CDR3nt: TGCAGTGCTAGTGGAGCGGGAGGAGTCTACGAGCAGTACTTC
CDR3aa: CSASGAGGVYEQYF

v_gene: TRBV11-3
j_gene: TRBJ2-3
abundance: many
d_gene: TRBD2
CDR3nt: TGTGCCAGCAGCTCTACCCGCGGGACTAGCAGGGCAGATACGCAGTATTTT
CDR3aa: CASSSTRGTSRADTQYF

v_gene: TRBV2
j_gene: TRBJ1-5
abundance: many
d_gene: NA
CDR3nt: TGTGCCAGCAAAGGACAGCTAGATCAGCCCCAGCATTTT
CDR3aa: CASKGQLDQPQHF

v_gene: TRBV29-1
j_gene: TRBJ2-7
abundance: NA
d_gene: NA
CDR3nt: TGCAGCGTTGAAGTTGGTACGAACTACGAACAGTACTTC
CDR3aa: CSVEVGTNYEQYF

v_gene: TRBV5-4
j_gene: TRBJ2-3
abundance: many
d_gene: NA
CDR3nt: TGTGCCAGCAGCTGGGGACCCAAAAGCACAGATACGCAGTATTTT
CDR3aa: CASSWGPKSTDTQYF

v_gene: TRBV5-4
j_gene: TRBJ2-1
abundance: few
d_gene: TRBD1
CDR3nt: TGTGCCAGCAGCTTGTTTGTAACAGGGGACAATGAGCAGTTCTTC
CDR3aa: CASSLFVTGDNEQFF